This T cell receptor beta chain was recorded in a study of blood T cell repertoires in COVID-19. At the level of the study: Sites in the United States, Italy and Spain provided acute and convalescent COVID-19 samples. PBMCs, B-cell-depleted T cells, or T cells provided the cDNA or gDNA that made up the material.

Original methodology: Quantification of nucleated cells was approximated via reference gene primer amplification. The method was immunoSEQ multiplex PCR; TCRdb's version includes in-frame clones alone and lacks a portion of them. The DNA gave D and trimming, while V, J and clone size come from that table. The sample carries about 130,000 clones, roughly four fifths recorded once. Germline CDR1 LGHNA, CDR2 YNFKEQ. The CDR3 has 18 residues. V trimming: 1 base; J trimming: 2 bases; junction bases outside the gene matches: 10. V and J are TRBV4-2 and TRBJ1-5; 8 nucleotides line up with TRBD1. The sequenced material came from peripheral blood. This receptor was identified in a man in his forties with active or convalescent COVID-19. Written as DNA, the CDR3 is TGTGCCAGCAGCCAAGGGTCGGAGCGGACAGGGCGCAATCAGCCCCAGCATTTT. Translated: CASSQGSERTGRNQPQHF.